Below, 17 T cell receptor beta chains from the same sample are listed, as sequenced in a study of T cell repertoires in cytomegalovirus infection (dated by TCRdb to the late 2010s). These receptors' targets are unknown. TCRdb records Illumina HiSeq 1500 as the sequencer. TCRdb reanalyzed the raw reads on its own, using fastp at Q25 for trimming and MiXCR for clone calling, and kept in-frame beta chains. A single entry per CDR3 protein holds the most common genes and DNA from its merged rows. This sample is represented by about 700,000 distinct CDR3 sequences; around 31% of them were singletons. The biggest ten clones account for 15% to 20% of the sample. The meaning of the sample's treatment or condition label: in vitro stimulation with specific CMV peptide epitopes to enrich CMV-specific T cells. The sample in question was cultured PBMCs, obtained from culture after CMV antigen stimulation. These receptors came from a human donor in good health (CMV status not recorded). Some clones in this sample may be carry-over from other donors' samples.

This clonotype came up a few times. This sequence joins TRBV2 and TRBJ1-2; D is perhaps TRBD1 (5 bases). Germline CDR1 and CDR2: SNHLY and FYNNEI. The CDR3 covers 13 residues. V shed 5 bases and J shed 4 bases, with 11 bases lying between them. The CDR3 here is CASSTDIPYGYTF. CDR3 DNA: TGTGCCAGCAGTACGGACATTCCCTATGGCTACACCTTC.

A few counts support this clonotype. This chain connects TRBV7-6 to TRBJ2-1, with TRBD2 matching 14 bases. With 5 bases clipped from V and 2 bases from J, the junction kept 2 bases outside the gene matches. The CDR3 length is 16 residues. Germline values: CDR1 SGHVS, CDR2 FNYEAQ. This CDR3 is CASSGTSGGTYNEQFF. CDR3 nucleotide sequence: TGTGCCAGCAGCGGGACTAGCGGGGGAACCTACAATGAGCAGTTCTTC. Supplemented by reference TRBV7-6 and TRBJ2-1, the full variable domain reads GAGVSQSPRYKVTKRGQDVALRCDPISGHVSLYWYRQALGQGPEFLTYFNYEAQQDKSGLPNDRFSAERPEGSISTLTIQRTEQRDSAMYRCASSGTSGGTYNEQFFGPGTRLTVL.

The chain joins TRBV7-9 to TRBJ2-1, with TRBD2 matching 8 bases. CDR3 length equals 17 residues. V lost 0 bases and J lost 0; bases outside the gene matches: 4. The germline gives CDR1 SEHNR, CDR2 FQNEAQ (reference sequence). The CDR3 region has the DNA TGTGCCAGCAGCTTAGCGGAGCGGGAGAACTCCTACAATGAGCAGTTCTTC. This gives the protein CASSLAERENSYNEQFF.

In its sample, this clonotype was seen many times. The genes are TRBV7-2 and TRBJ2-3; possible D gene TRBD2, 6 bases. This CDR3 contains 17 residues. Deletions cut 0 bases from V and 2 bases from J, with 15 bases between. Per germline, CDR1 SGHTA and CDR2 FQGNSA. In nucleotides, the CDR3 is TGTGCCAGCAGCTTAGCGCGGGGCGATCGGAACACAGATACGCAGTATTTT. Its protein is CASSLARGDRNTDTQYF. The full variable domain, rest sourced from reference TRBV7-2 and TRBJ2-3, is GAGVSQSPSNKVTEKGKDVELRCDPISGHTALYWYRQSLGQGLEFLIYFQGNSAPDKSGLPSDRFSAERTGGSVSTLTIQRTQQEDSAVYLCASSLARGDRNTDTQYFGPGTRLTVL.

The chain is built from TRBV7-9 and TRBJ2-1; maybe TRBD1 (5 bases). The germline gives CDR1 SEHNR, CDR2 FQNEAQ (reference sequence). V lost 8 bases and J lost 7, with 18 bases in between. The length of the CDR3 is 14 residues. The CDR3 region is CASGWQGGPNEQFF. DNA of the CDR3: TGTGCCAGCGGCTGGCAGGGTGGACCAAATGAGCAGTTCTTC.

V and J are TRBV5-1 and TRBJ2-4; no reliable D call. Germline V CDR1 and CDR2: SGHRS, YFSETQ. V was clipped by 1 base and J by 4 bases, with 6 bases between them. The CDR3 has 13 residues. CDR3 sequence (DNA): TGCGCCAGCAGCTTGAACACAAAAAACATTCAGTACTTC. This translates into CASSLNTKNIQYF. The variable domain in full, with the rest retrieved from reference TRBV5-1 and TRBJ2-4, is KAGVTQTPRYLIKTRGQQVTLSCSPISGHRSVSWYQQTPGQGLQFLFEYFSETQRNKGNFPGRFSGRQFSNSRSEMNVSTLELGDSALYLCASSLNTKNIQYFGAGTRLSVL.

This clonotype was seen a handful of times. The genes are TRBV4-1 and TRBJ2-7; 10 bases match TRBD2. The CDR3 totals 17 residues. V lost 0 bases to trimming and J lost 2 bases; unmatched junction nucleotides: 7. Germline CDR1 is MGHRA and CDR2 is YSYEKL. The CDR3: CASSQEPVSGGAYEQYF. As DNA, the CDR3 is TGCGCCAGCAGCCAAGAACCCGTCAGCGGGGGGGCCTACGAGCAGTACTTC.

This clonotype was observed a few times. This chain uses TRBV7-9 with TRBJ2-3; 14 bases line up with TRBD2. V lost 5 bases to trimming and J lost 6 bases; unmatched junction nucleotides: 13. Looked up from germline, CDR1 is SEHNR and CDR2 is FQNEAQ (reference sequence). The CDR3 runs to 18 residues. The CDR3 DNA reads TGTGCCAGCAGCCCTAACCGACTAGCGGGGGGGACTACGGATACGCAGTATTTT. This codes for CASSPNRLAGGTTDTQYF.

The chain carries TRBV27 and TRBJ2-5; D may be TRBD1 (5 bases). Germline V CDR1 and CDR2: MNHEY, SMNVEV (reference sequence). The V and J ends lost 6 bases and 4 bases respectively, with 18 bases between them. There are 15 residues in the CDR3. CDR3 region: CASSFTTGPGETQYF. Written as DNA, the CDR3 is TGTGCCAGCAGCTTTACTACAGGCCCAGGAGAGACCCAGTACTTC.

The rearrangement links TRBV7-2 to TRBJ2-5; 11 positions match TRBD2. Germline CDR1 reads SGHTA; CDR2 reads FQGNSA. The CDR3 has 15 amino acids. V gave up 3 bases and J gave up 3 bases; unmatched junction bases: 3. The CDR3: CASSFIAGGEETQYF. The CDR3 bases are TGTGCCAGCAGCTTTATAGCGGGGGGGGAAGAGACCCAGTACTTC.

A few counts support this clonotype. The CDR3 DNA sequence: TGTGCCAGCAGTTTATCTTTCCCGGACAGGGCTTCCTACGAGCAGTACTTC. Translated: CASSLSFPDRASYEQYF. This sequence joins TRBV28 and TRBJ2-7; 8 bases line up with TRBD1. The V segment lost 1 base and the J segment 1 base; nucleotides outside the gene matches: 9. The germline V gene has CDR1 MDHEN and CDR2 SYDVKM. CDR3 size: 17 residues.

This clonotype showed up many times. Here the CDR3 reads CASSLGGGLGKLFF. CDR3 in DNA: TGTGCCAGCAGCTTAGGGGGCGGTCTCGGAAAACTGTTTTTT. This chain links TRBV7-8 with TRBJ1-4; D is possibly TRBD1 (5 bases). The germline V and J ends were trimmed by 1 base and 10 bases, with 13 bases remaining between them. Germline V gene data show CDR1 as SGHVS and CDR2 as FQNEAQ. This CDR3 region has 14 residues. Full variable domain (remainder filled in from reference TRBV7-8 and TRBJ1-4): GAGVSQSPRYKVAKRGQDVALRCDPISGHVSLFWYQQALGQGPEFLTYFQNEAQLDKSGLPSDRFFAERPEGSVSTLKIQRTQQEDSAVYLCASSLGGGLGKLFFGSGTQLSVL.

CDR3 residues: CSAEGGQASYEQYF. The CDR3 bases are TGCAGTGCTGAGGGTGGACAGGCGTCCTACGAGCAGTACTTC. This chain joins TRBV20-1 and TRBJ2-7; 7 positions match TRBD1. CDR1 is DFQATT and CDR2 is SNEGSKA in the germline V gene (reference sequence). The V and J ends lost 5 bases and 1 base, in that order; junction bases with no gene match: 8. The CDR3 extends over 14 amino acids.

This chain links TRBV2 with TRBJ1-5; D not resolved. Germline V gene lookup returns CDR1 SNHLY and CDR2 FYNNEI. This CDR3 has 13 amino acids. Trimming stripped 10 bases from V and 4 bases from J, with 14 bases between. CDR3 in DNA: TGTGCCATAGCGCTGGGAGAAAATCAGCCCCAGCATTTT. Its protein product is CAIALGENQPQHF.

The V call is TRBV6-2 or TRBV6-3, the J call TRBJ1-1; TRBD1 agrees at 7 bases. Losses at the gene ends were 8 bases for V and 2 bases for J; bases not matched to a gene: 5. The CDR3 length is 13 residues. Looked up from germline, CDR1 is MNHEY and CDR2 is SVGEGT. CDR3 amino acids: CASQGQPNTEAFF. The CDR3, as DNA: TGTGCCAGCCAGGGACAGCCCAACACTGAAGCTTTCTTT.

The sample holds a few counts of this clonotype. The V gene is TRBV6-5, the J gene TRBJ2-7; tentatively, D is TRBD1 (6 bases). The CDR3 has 13 residues. Germline CDR1 MNHEY, CDR2 SVGAGI. The V and J ends lost 6 bases and 4 bases respectively, with 13 bases between them. The CDR3: CASRTGHQYEQYF. The CDR3 coding sequence is TGTGCCAGCAGAACGGGACATCAATACGAGCAGTACTTC.

The table lists this clonotype with a few counts. This chain joins TRBV20-1 and TRBJ1-2; tentative D call: TRBD1 (5 bases). This CDR3 spans 16 amino acids. Trimming shortened V by 0 bases and J by 0 bases, and 14 bases separated the two germline ends. The germline V gene has CDR1 DFQATT and CDR2 SNEGSKA (reference sequence). Here the CDR3 DNA reads TGCAGTGCTAGAGATCAAACGGGGACCACTAACTATGGCTACACCTTC. Encoded protein: CSARDQTGTTNYGYTF.